The next 8 T cell receptor beta chains were all read from a single sample in a study of CD8 T cells in Susac syndrome. Random hexamers served to reverse transcribe roughly 0.5 to 1 ug RNA. TCRdb re-derived calls from the immunoSEQ multiplex PCR reads in MiXCR, one entry per CDR3 protein. The data contain under 200,000 distinct CDR3 sequences, approximately 95% of them singletons. The specimen sequenced was CD8+ T cells from PBMCs. Source of these receptors: a human donor with multiple sclerosis.

This rearrangement joins TRBV13 to TRBJ2-1; 8 bases agree with TRBD2. The CDR3 covers 12 residues. The V and J ends lost 5 bases and 15 bases, in that order; junction bases with no gene match: 9. Germline V gene lookup returns CDR1 PRHDT and CDR2 FYEKMQ (reference sequence). The CDR3 reads CASSPGTSLSFF. The CDR3, as DNA: TGTGCCAGCAGCCCCGGGACTAGTCTGTCGTTCTTC.

This sequence joins TRBV20-1 and TRBJ2-7, with 10 bases matching TRBD2. Germline values: CDR1 DFQATT, CDR2 SNEGSKA (reference sequence). The trim removed 5 bases at V and 0 bases at J, leaving 1 base unmatched. The CDR3 length is 13 residues. The CDR3 protein is CSALAGDSYEQYF. Here the CDR3 DNA reads TGCAGTGCTCTAGCGGGGGACTCCTACGAGCAGTACTTC.

In this sample, this clonotype turned up once. J is TRBJ2-2 and V is TRBV3-1; a possible D gene is TRBD2 (5 bases). The germline V gene encodes CDR1 LGHDT and CDR2 YNNKEL (reference sequence). CDR3 size: 13 residues. The germline V and J ends were trimmed by 4 bases and 7 bases, with 10 bases remaining between them. CDR3 nucleotide sequence: TGTGCCAGCAGCCGAACTAGGCACGGGGAGCTGTTTTTT. Its translation: CASSRTRHGELFF.

This chain links TRBV28 with TRBJ2-7; D gene ambiguous. This CDR3 has 14 residues. Trimming shortened V by 5 bases and J by 4 bases, and 15 bases separated the two germline ends. The germline V gene has CDR1 MDHEN and CDR2 SYDVKM. The CDR3 DNA reads as TGTGCCAGCAGTCTCGACTCAATGGGATACGAGCAGTACTTC. This translates into CASSLDSMGYEQYF.

The rearrangement links TRBV20-1 to TRBJ2-7, with a tentative D call TRBD2 (5 bases). The germline CDR1 and CDR2 sequences are DFQATT and SNEGSKA (reference sequence). V was cut by 2 bases and J by 0 bases, with 11 bases left in between. This CDR3 spans 14 amino acids. Here the CDR3 DNA reads TGCAGTGCTAGATTCCGGGGTTCCTCCTACGAGCAGTACTTC. Its translation is CSARFRGSSYEQYF.

The rearrangement joins TRBV6-5 to TRBJ2-3; 10 nucleotides match TRBD2. Germline CDR1 reads MNHEY; CDR2 reads SVGAGI. Unmatched junction bases numbered 1, after V lost 8 bases and J lost 5 bases. This CDR3 has 12 amino acids. CDR3 in amino acids: CASSSGGDTQYF. The CDR3 bases are TGTGCCAGCTCTAGCGGGGGAGATACGCAGTATTTT.

V gene TRBV27 combines with J gene TRBJ1-1, with TRBD1 matching 9 bases. CDR3 length equals 14 residues. V trimming: 7 bases; J trimming: 0 bases; junction bases outside the gene matches: 3. Germline V lookup: CDR1 MNHEY, CDR2 SMNVEV (reference sequence). The CDR3 reads CASNRDRVNTEAFF. CDR3 sequence (DNA): TGTGCCAGCAACCGGGACAGGGTGAACACTGAAGCTTTCTTT.

The rearrangement joins TRBV20-1 to TRBJ2-1; D is possibly TRBD2 (5 bases). V lost 6 bases, J lost 14 bases, and 23 bases lay in between. Germline V CDR1 and CDR2: DFQATT, SNEGSKA (reference sequence). The CDR3 has 13 residues. CDR3 nucleotide sequence: TGCAGTGCCACGCCCCCACTAGACCCCATGGAGTTCTTC. Its protein is CSATPPLDPMEFF.